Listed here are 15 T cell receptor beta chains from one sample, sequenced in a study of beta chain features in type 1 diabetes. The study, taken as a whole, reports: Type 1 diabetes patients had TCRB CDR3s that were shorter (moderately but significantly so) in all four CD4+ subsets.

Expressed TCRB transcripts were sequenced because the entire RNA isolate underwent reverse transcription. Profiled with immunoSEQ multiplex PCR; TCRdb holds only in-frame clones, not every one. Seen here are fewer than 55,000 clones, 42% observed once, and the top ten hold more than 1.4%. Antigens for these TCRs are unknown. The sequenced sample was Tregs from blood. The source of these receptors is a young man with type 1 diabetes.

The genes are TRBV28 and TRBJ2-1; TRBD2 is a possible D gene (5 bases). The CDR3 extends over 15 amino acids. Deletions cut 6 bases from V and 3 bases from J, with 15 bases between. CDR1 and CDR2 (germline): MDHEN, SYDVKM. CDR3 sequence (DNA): TGTGCCAGCAGCCACGCAGGAGGTATCTACAATGAGCAGTTCTTC. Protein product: CASSHAGGIYNEQFF.

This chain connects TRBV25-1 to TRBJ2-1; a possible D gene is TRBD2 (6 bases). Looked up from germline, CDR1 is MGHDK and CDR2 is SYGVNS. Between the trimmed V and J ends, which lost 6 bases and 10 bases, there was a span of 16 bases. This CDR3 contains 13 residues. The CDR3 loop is CASRTVEGGEQFF. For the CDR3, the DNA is TGTGCCAGCAGGACGGTAGAGGGAGGCGAGCAGTTCTTC.

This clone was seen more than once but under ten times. The CDR3 bases are TGTGCCAGCAGCCCTAGCGGAATCACAGATACGCAGTATTTT. Protein sequence: CASSPSGITDTQYF. The genes are TRBV7-3 and TRBJ2-3; 7 bases map to TRBD2. Looked up from germline, CDR1 is SGHTA and CDR2 is FQGTGA. Trimming cost V 5 bases and J 2 bases; bases outside gene matches: 4. The CDR3 has 14 amino acids.

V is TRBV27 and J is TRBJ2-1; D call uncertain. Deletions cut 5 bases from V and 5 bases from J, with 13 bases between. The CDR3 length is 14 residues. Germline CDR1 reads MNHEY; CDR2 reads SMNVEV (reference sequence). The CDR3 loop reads CASSAHNRDNEQFF. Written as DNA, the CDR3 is TGTGCCAGCAGTGCCCACAACCGGGACAATGAGCAGTTCTTC.

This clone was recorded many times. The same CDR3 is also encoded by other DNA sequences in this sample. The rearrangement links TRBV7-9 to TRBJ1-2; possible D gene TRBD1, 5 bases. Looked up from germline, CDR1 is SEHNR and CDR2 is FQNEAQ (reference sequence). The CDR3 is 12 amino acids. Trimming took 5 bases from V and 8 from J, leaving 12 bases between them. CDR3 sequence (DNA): TGTGCCAGCAGCCCCCCGCAGGGAGGCTACACCTTC. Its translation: CASSPPQGGYTF. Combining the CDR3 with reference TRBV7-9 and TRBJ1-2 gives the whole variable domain DTGVSQNPRHKITKRGQNVTFRCDPISEHNRLYWYRQTLGQGPEFLTYFQNEAQLEKSRLLSDRFSAERPKGSFSTLEIQRTEQGDSAMYLCASSPPQGGYTFGSGTRLTVV.

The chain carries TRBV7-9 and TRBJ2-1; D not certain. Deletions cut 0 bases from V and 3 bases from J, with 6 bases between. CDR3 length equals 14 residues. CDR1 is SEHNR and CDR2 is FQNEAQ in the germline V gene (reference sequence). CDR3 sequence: CASSLASNYNEQFF. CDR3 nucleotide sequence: TGTGCCAGCAGCTTAGCGTCTAACTACAATGAGCAGTTCTTC.

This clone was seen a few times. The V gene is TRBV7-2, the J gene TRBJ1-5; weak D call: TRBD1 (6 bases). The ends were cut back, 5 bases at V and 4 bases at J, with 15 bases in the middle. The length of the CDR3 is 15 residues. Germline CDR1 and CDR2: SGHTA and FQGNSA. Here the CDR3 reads CASSPQGTNNQPQHF. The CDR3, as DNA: TGTGCCAGCAGCCCCCAAGGGACAAATAATCAGCCCCAGCATTTT.

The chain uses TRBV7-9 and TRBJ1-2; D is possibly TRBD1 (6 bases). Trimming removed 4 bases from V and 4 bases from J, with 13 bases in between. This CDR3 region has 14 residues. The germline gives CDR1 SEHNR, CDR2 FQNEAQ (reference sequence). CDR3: CASSYSGTSYGYTF. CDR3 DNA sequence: TGTGCCAGCAGCTACTCCGGGACATCCTATGGCTACACCTTC. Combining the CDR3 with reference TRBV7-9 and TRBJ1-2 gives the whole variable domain DTGVSQNPRHKITKRGQNVTFRCDPISEHNRLYWYRQTLGQGPEFLTYFQNEAQLEKSRLLSDRFSAERPKGSFSTLEIQRTEQGDSAMYLCASSYSGTSYGYTFGSGTRLTVV.

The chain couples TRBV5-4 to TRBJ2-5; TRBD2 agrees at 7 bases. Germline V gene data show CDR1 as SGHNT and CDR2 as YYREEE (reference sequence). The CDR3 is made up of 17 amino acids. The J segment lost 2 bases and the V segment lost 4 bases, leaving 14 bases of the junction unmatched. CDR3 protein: CASSRGDTGTPQETQYF. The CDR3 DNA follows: TGTGCCAGCAGCCGGGGGGATACGGGGACCCCTCAAGAGACCCAGTACTTC. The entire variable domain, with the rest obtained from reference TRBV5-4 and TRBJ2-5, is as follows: ETGVTQSPTHLIKTRGQQVTLRCSSQSGHNTVSWYQQALGQGPQFIFQYYREEENGRGNFPPRFSGLQFPNYSSELNVNALELDDSALYLCASSRGDTGTPQETQYFGPGTRLLVL.

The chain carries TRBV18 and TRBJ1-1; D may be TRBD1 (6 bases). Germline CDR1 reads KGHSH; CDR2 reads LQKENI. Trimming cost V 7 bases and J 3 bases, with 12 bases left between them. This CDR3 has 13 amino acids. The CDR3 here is CASLQGSDTEAFF. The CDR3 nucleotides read TGTGCCAGCTTACAGGGTTCCGACACTGAAGCTTTCTTT. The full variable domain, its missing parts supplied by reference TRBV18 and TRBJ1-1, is NAGVMQNPRHLVRRRGQEARLRCSPMKGHSHVYWYRQLPEEGLKFMVYLQKENIIDESGMPKERFSAEFPKEGPSILRIQQVVRGDSAAYFCASLQGSDTEAFFGQGTRLTVV.

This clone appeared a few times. In DNA, the CDR3 is TGTGCCAGCAGCTTTGACAGGGGCGCAGGCTACACCTTC. Amino acid sequence: CASSFDRGAGYTF. The chain couples TRBV7-3 to TRBJ1-2; 8 bases are a match to TRBD1. V lost 3 bases and J lost 8; bases outside the gene matches: 5. Germline CDR1 SGHTA, CDR2 FQGTGA. The CDR3 is made up of 13 amino acids.

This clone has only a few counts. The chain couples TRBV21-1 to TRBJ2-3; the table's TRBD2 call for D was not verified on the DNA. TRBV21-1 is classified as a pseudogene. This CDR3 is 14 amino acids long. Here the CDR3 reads CASSKAEITDTQYF. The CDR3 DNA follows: TGTGCCAGCAGCAAAGCTGAGATCACAGATACGCAGTATTTT.

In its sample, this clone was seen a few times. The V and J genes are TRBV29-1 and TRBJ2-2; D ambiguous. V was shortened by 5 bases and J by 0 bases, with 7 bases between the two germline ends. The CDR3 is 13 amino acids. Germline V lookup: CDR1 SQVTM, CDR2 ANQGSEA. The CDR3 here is CSVKTSNTGELFF. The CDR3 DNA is TGCAGCGTTAAGACTTCGAACACCGGGGAGCTGTTTTTT.

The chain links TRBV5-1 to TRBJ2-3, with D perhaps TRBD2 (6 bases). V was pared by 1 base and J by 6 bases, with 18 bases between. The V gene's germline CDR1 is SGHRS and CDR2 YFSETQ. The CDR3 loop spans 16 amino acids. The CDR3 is CASSLQVGSTRDTQYF. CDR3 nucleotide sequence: TGCGCCAGCAGCTTGCAAGTAGGGTCGACTAGGGATACGCAGTATTTT.

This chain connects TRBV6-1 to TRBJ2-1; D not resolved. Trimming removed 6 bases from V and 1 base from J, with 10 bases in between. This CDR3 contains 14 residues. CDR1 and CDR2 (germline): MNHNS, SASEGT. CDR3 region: CASSPGPSYNEQFF. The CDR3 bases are TGTGCCAGCAGCCCAGGTCCTTCCTACAATGAGCAGTTCTTC.